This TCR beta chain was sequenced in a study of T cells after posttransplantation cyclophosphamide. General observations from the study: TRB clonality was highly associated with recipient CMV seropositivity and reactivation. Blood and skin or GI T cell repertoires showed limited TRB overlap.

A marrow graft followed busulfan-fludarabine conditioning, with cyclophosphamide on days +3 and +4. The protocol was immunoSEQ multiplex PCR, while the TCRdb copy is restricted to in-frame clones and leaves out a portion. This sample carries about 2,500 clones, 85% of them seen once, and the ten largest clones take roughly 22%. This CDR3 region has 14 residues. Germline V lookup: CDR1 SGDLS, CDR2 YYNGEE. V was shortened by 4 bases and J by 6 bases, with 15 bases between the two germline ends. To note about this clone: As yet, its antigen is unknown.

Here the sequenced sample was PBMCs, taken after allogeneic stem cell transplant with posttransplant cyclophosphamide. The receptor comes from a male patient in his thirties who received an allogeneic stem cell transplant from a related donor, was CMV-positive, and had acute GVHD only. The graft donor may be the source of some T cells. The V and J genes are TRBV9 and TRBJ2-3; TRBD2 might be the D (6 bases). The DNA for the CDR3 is TGTGCCAGCAGCTACCTAAACCTAGCGGATACGCAGTATTTT. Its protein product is CASSYLNLADTQYF.